The 26 T cell receptor beta chains below all came from one sample that was sequenced in a study of neurological immune-mediated disorders. TCRdb itself ran the 5' RACE reads through MiXCR, one entry per CDR3 protein. The table has under 40,000 distinct CDR3 sequences, roughly 13% seen once. The sample was PBMCs. These receptors were taken from a woman aged 45 to 65 with HTLV-1-associated myelopathy (HAM/TSP).

This clonotype has at least ten counts. The rearrangement links TRBV5-1 to TRBJ1-1; D uncertain. V was shortened by 4 bases and J by 1 base, with 11 bases between the two germline ends. Germline V gene lookup returns CDR1 SGHRS and CDR2 YFSETQ. The CDR3 totals 14 residues. The CDR3 reads CASSTGEGNTEAFF. In nucleotides, the CDR3 is TGCGCCAGCAGCACCGGTGAGGGGAACACTGAAGCTTTCTTT.

This clonotype was observed at least ten times. This chain connects TRBV5-5 to TRBJ2-1, with TRBD2 matching 13 bases. Germline V lookup: CDR1 SGHKS, CDR2 YYEKEE (reference sequence). The CDR3 contains 17 residues. Trimming removed 4 bases from V and 10 bases from J; junction bases left unmatched: 14. Here the CDR3 reads CASSNRLAGGRVGEQFF. DNA for the CDR3: TGTGCCAGCAGCAATCGACTAGCGGGGGGCCGGGTAGGGGAGCAGTTCTTC.

This clonotype ranks as medium-sized. The chain joins TRBV7-2 to TRBJ2-2; 12 bases are a match to TRBD2. Germline V gene sequence: CDR1 SGHTA, CDR2 FQGNSA. The CDR3 length is 15 residues. The V and J ends lost 4 bases and 5 bases, in that order; junction bases with no gene match: 2. CDR3 sequence: CASSSGLAGTGELFF. In DNA, the CDR3 is TGTGCCAGCAGCTCAGGACTAGCGGGGACCGGGGAGCTGTTTTTT.

This clonotype was seen repeatedly, ten times or more. V usage is TRBV7-9 and J usage is TRBJ1-1; D not resolved. Germline V gives CDR1 SEHNR, CDR2 FQNEAQ (reference sequence). The CDR3 sequence is 12 residues long. The V end lost 2 bases, the J end lost 7 bases, and 8 bases lay between the germline ends. The CDR3 coding sequence is TGTGCCAGCAGCTTAAAAAAGGATGAAGCTTTCTTT. This gives the protein CASSLKKDEAFF.

Within the sample, this clonotype is medium-sized. The chain links TRBV24-1 to TRBJ2-5; 12 bases agree with TRBD1. Germline V gives CDR1 KGHDR, CDR2 SFDVKD. V shed 4 bases, J shed 4 bases, and the junction held 6 bases outside the gene matches. The CDR3 loop spans 16 amino acids. CDR3 in amino acids: CATSDPGTGGRETQYF. For the CDR3, the DNA is TGTGCCACCAGTGACCCTGGGACAGGGGGCCGAGAGACCCAGTACTTC.

This clonotype was seen many times. CDR3 loop: CASSGLMLLSGANVLTF. CDR3 DNA sequence: TGCGCCAGCAGCGGGTTGATGTTGCTCTCTGGGGCCAACGTCCTGACTTTC. The chain links TRBV5-1 to TRBJ2-6; D remains ambiguous. The CDR3 is made up of 17 amino acids. V was cut by 4 bases and J by 0 bases, with 14 bases left in between. Germline values: CDR1 SGHRS, CDR2 YFSETQ.

This clonotype showed up many times. The CDR3 nucleotides read TGTGCCAGCAGCGCGGAGCTTAATGAAAAACTGTTTTTT. Amino acids: CASSAELNEKLFF. The chain links TRBV7-2 to TRBJ1-4, with D unclear. With 5 bases removed from V and 4 bases from J, the gap between germline ends came to 8 bases. CDR3 length: 13 amino acids. CDR1 is SGHTA, CDR2 FQGNSA, per germline. Filled out from reference TRBV7-2 and TRBJ1-4, the complete variable domain reads GAGVSQSPSNKVTEKGKDVELRCDPISGHTALYWYRQSLGQGLEFLIYFQGNSAPDKSGLPSDRFSAERTGGSVSTLTIQRTQQEDSAVYLCASSAELNEKLFFGSGTQLSVL.

The sample holds many counts of this clonotype. The CDR3 protein is CASSFFQGAGANVLTF. In nucleotides, the CDR3 is TGCGCCAGCAGCTTTTTCCAGGGGGCTGGGGCCAACGTCCTGACTTTC. The V call is TRBV5-1, the J call TRBJ2-6; 7 bases map to TRBD1. V shed 2 bases and J 2 bases; nucleotides not matched to a gene: 4. CDR3 length: 16 residues. The germline V gene has CDR1 SGHRS and CDR2 YFSETQ. The full variable domain, rest sourced from reference TRBV5-1 and TRBJ2-6, is KAGVTQTPRYLIKTRGQQVTLSCSPISGHRSVSWYQQTPGQGLQFLFEYFSETQRNKGNFPGRFSGRQFSNSRSEMNVSTLELGDSALYLCASSFFQGAGANVLTFGAGSRLTVL.

V and J are TRBV30 and TRBJ2-1, with 9 positions matching TRBD2. Germline V lookup: CDR1 GTSNPN, CDR2 SVGIG (reference sequence). J gave up 3 bases and V 8 bases, and 5 bases lay outside the gene matches. This CDR3 has 13 amino acids. The chain's CDR3 is CAGRGGIYNEQFF. Here the CDR3 DNA reads TGTGCCGGGCGGGGGGGCATCTACAATGAGCAGTTCTTC.

In DNA form, the CDR3 reads TGCGCCAGCCCTTCGAGGAACACTGAAGCTTTCTTT. Translating gives CASPSRNTEAFF. The rearrangement links TRBV4-3 to TRBJ1-1; D remains unclear. The V end lost 8 bases, the J end lost 1 base, and 8 bases lay between the germline ends. Germline assignment: CDR1 LGHNA and CDR2 YSLEER. The CDR3 extends over 12 amino acids.

In the case of this clonotype: At one boundary the junction diverges from the germline segment, which might be a read error. V usage is TRBV7-7 and J usage is TRBJ2-2; TRBD2 aligns across 8 bases. The CDR3 covers 16 residues. The germline CDR1 and CDR2 sequences are SSHAT and FNYEAQ (reference sequence). The CDR3 region has the DNA TGTGCTAGCAGCTTCTCGCCCCGGGGGGGATCCGGGGAGCTGTTTTTT. The encoded protein is CASSFSPRGGSGELFF.

A note on this clonotype: At one end, the junction sequence differs from germline, possibly due to a read error. This sequence joins TRBV12-3 or TRBV12-4 and TRBJ1-1; D gene uncertain. This CDR3 comprises 13 residues. The DNA of the CDR3 is TGTGCCAGCGGTAGGGCCGTGATCACTGAAGGTTTCTTT. Translated, it gives CASGRAVITEGFF.

In its sample, this clonotype was seen many times. This rearrangement joins TRBV27 to TRBJ1-5; D gene uncertain. Germline V gene lookup returns CDR1 MNHEY and CDR2 SMNVEV (reference sequence). The CDR3 loop spans 14 amino acids. V gave up 6 bases and J gave up 1 base, with 10 bases separating them. The CDR3 here is CASRGSVSNQPQHF. CDR3 sequence (DNA): TGTGCCAGCAGGGGGTCGGTAAGCAATCAGCCCCAGCATTTT.

This rearrangement joins TRBV5-4 to TRBJ2-5, with D unclear. The V gene's germline CDR1 is SGHNT and CDR2 YYREEE (reference sequence). The CDR3 has 15 residues. V was clipped by 0 bases and J by 2 bases, with 11 bases between them. This CDR3 is CASSLDARIQETQYF. DNA for the CDR3: TGTGCCAGCAGCTTGGACGCCAGAATACAAGAGACCCAGTACTTC.

This clonotype was recorded many times. The chain recombines TRBV12-3 or TRBV12-4 with TRBJ2-3, with TRBD2 as a possible D gene (5 bases). This CDR3 comprises 15 residues. V lost 5 bases to trimming and J lost 2 bases, with 14 bases between them. Here the CDR3 reads CASSPSSGVTDTQYF. The CDR3 region has the DNA TGTGCCAGCAGTCCATCCAGCGGAGTCACAGATACGCAGTATTTT.

As regards this clonotype: A much bigger clone sits one base away, suggesting this may be a read error. The gene calls are TRBV11-2 and TRBJ1-2; D is unresolved. The CDR3 covers 15 residues. V dropped 5 bases and J dropped 0 bases, with 13 bases sitting between them. CDR1 SGHAT and CDR2 FQNNGV come from the germline V gene. The CDR3 DNA follows: TGTGCCAGCAGCCTCCTCCAAGGCACTAACTATGGCTACACCTTC. Translation gives CASSLLQGTNYGYTF.

Ten or more counts support this clonotype. The chain couples TRBV10-3 to TRBJ2-7, with 9 bases aligning to TRBD2. Germline CDR1 ENHRY, CDR2 SYGVKD. The CDR3 spans 14 residues. Unmatched junction bases numbered 7, after V lost 4 bases and J lost 6 bases. The CDR3 loop is CAISVASGAPEQYF. The CDR3 DNA reads as TGTGCCATCAGTGTGGCTAGCGGGGCCCCCGAGCAGTACTTC.

Of note for this clonotype: The junction differs from germline at one of its ends, possibly a read error. CDR3 sequence: CASSRKGGKTRYF. Written as DNA, the CDR3 is TGTGCCAGCAGTCGAAAAGGGGGAAAGACCCGGTACTTC. The chain links TRBV6-2 or TRBV6-3 to TRBJ2-5, with D tentatively TRBD1 (6 bases). The CDR3 is 13 amino acids. Looked up from germline, CDR1 is MNHEY and CDR2 is SVGEGT.

This clonotype has ten or more counts. V usage is TRBV10-3 and J usage is TRBJ1-4, with unresolved D. The CDR3 is 14 residues long. Germline V CDR1 and CDR2: ENHRY, SYGVKD. The germline V and J ends were trimmed by 6 bases and 0 bases, with 8 bases remaining between them. CDR3 coding DNA: TGTGCCATCAGCCACACAGCAACTAATGAAAAACTGTTTTTT. It specifies CAISHTATNEKLFF.

This clonotype was observed at least ten times. The chain couples TRBV5-1 to TRBJ2-3; D is possibly TRBD1 or TRBD2 (5 bases each). The CDR3 loop spans 15 amino acids. The V end lost 4 bases, the J end lost 5 bases, and 17 bases lay between the germline ends. Germline V gene sequence: CDR1 SGHRS, CDR2 YFSETQ. CDR3 in amino acids: CASSPDVRAGDTQYF. CDR3 DNA sequence: TGCGCCAGCAGCCCGGATGTCAGGGCGGGAGATACGCAGTATTTT.

This clonotype appeared many times. The V call is TRBV29-1, the J call TRBJ1-4; D is undetermined. This CDR3 is 13 amino acids long. Germline loops: CDR1 SQVTM, CDR2 ANQGSEA. Between the trimmed V and J ends, which lost 6 bases and 4 bases, there was a span of 12 bases. Written as DNA, the CDR3 is TGCAGCGTCGTTGGACGGGGTAATGAAAAACTGTTTTTT. Protein: CSVVGRGNEKLFF. The full variable domain, rest sourced from reference TRBV29-1 and TRBJ1-4, is SAVISQKPSRDICQRGTSLTIQCQVDSQVTMMFWYRQQPGQSLTLIATANQGSEATYESGFVIDKFPISRPNLTFSTLTVSNMSPEDSSIYLCSVVGRGNEKLFFGSGTQLSVL.

This clonotype was recorded many times. The rearrangement joins TRBV20-1 to TRBJ2-6; 10 bases are a match to TRBD2. Germline trimming cut 6 bases from V and 2 bases from J; bases unmatched to any gene: 7. The CDR3 length is 16 residues. The germline V gene encodes CDR1 DFQATT and CDR2 SNEGSKA (reference sequence). As DNA, the CDR3 is TGCAGTGCGTCGGGACTAGCGTTGGCTGGGGCCAACGTCCTGACTTTC. Amino acid sequence: CSASGLALAGANVLTF.

This chain joins TRBV20-1 and TRBJ2-1; TRBD1 is a possible D gene (5 bases). This CDR3 region has 13 residues. V shed 7 bases and J shed 5 bases, with 15 bases lying between them. Germline V lookup: CDR1 DFQATT, CDR2 SNEGSKA (reference sequence). The CDR3 sequence is CSGVYRSHNEQFF. The CDR3 DNA reads TGCAGTGGCGTGTACAGGTCCCACAATGAGCAGTTCTTC.

The chain joins TRBV7-9 to TRBJ2-2; TRBD2 might be the D (6 bases). V lost 2 bases and J lost 0, with 10 bases in between. Germline CDR1 reads SEHNR; CDR2 reads FQNEAQ (reference sequence). The CDR3 spans 16 residues. In DNA form, the CDR3 reads TGTGCCAGCAGCTTATACGCTAGCGCGAACACCGGGGAGCTGTTTTTT. Its protein is CASSLYASANTGELFF.

This clonotype came up many times. The chain employs TRBV28 and TRBJ2-7; D perhaps matches TRBD1 (6 bases). CDR1 and CDR2 from the germline V gene are MDHEN and SYDVKM. The length of the CDR3 is 14 residues. The germline V and J ends were trimmed by 5 bases and 1 base, with 12 bases remaining between them. This chain's CDR3 is CASSRQAGSYEQYV. CDR3 coding DNA: TGTGCCAGCAGTCGACAGGCCGGGTCCTACGAGCAGTACGTC.

This clonotype was seen at least ten times. V usage is TRBV20-1 and J usage is TRBJ2-7, with D perhaps assigned TRBD1 or TRBD2 (5 bases each). Germline V gene sequence: CDR1 DFQATT, CDR2 SNEGSKA (reference sequence). V lost 2 bases to trimming and J lost 6 bases, with 17 bases between them. This CDR3 comprises 14 residues. CDR3 in DNA: TGCAGTGCTAGACCTCCCGGGACCCCGGGCGAGCAGTACTTC. This translates into CSARPPGTPGEQYF.